The rows below give T cell receptor beta chains drawn from one sample of a study of T cell responses to AZD1222 COVID-19 vaccine. Sequencing used immunoSEQ multiplex PCR; TCRdb keeps in-frame clones, though not all of them. The sample holds about 78,000 clones; 75% to 90% are singletons and the top ten take 1.3% to 1.5%. Sequenced material: peripheral blood, taken 28 days after the second AZD1222 dose. The receptors were sampled from an adult who received the AZD1222 COVID-19 vaccine. Both conserved end residues are part of each CDR3. The order of the fields is V gene, D gene, CDR3 protein. D genes are given only for firm matches.

TRBV7-8 | . | CASSPRSGMNTEAFF
TRBV6-5 | TRBD2 | CASSYSWERGGIEQYF
TRBV3-1/TRBV3-2 | . | CASSHNREGTGELFF
TRBV5-1 | . | CASSPGLYVGSSEAFF
TRBV5-1 | TRBD1 | CASSPGTEDSPLHF
TRBV19 | . | CASSIQGGIFYEQYF
TRBV2 | . | CASKEQYEQYF
TRBV5-4 | . | CASSPKRDWNTEAFF
TRBV27 | . | CASSEGRETQYF
TRBV6-5 | . | CASSSIDSPNTIYF
TRBV4-1 | . | CASSQVTGFGGNQPQHF
TRBV30 | . | CAWGPNQPQHF
TRBV28 | TRBD1 | CASSWNGQGAGQPQHF
TRBV13 | TRBD1 | CASSLNFDRAQRAFF
TRBV24-1 | . | CATSLSETYGYTF
TRBV21-1 | . | CASSAHRVLRNTIYF
TRBV5-1 | TRBD1 | CASSRRDRGYEQYF
TRBV19 | . | CATRRGSAYNSPLHF
TRBV7-9 | . | CASSLGRAEQYF
TRBV29-1 | . | CSVEGTAQETQYF
TRBV11-2 | TRBD1 | CASSLEPPGQGSYEQYF
TRBV5-8 | . | CASSQQGLLNTEAFF